This T cell receptor beta chain was sequenced during a study of T-cell memory formation after mild COVID-19. The CDR3 is 17 amino acids. Germline CDR1 is SGHRS and CDR2 is YFSETQ. V was cut by 0 bases and J by 0 bases, with 13 bases left in between. TCRdb ran MiXCR on the 5' RACE reads and lists one entry per CDR3 protein. The table lists hundreds of thousands of distinct CDR3 sequences, about 20% of them singletons. This clonotype was detected only a few times. Sample: PBMCs or a T cell subset sorted from them (not recorded which). V gene TRBV5-1 combines with J gene TRBJ2-1, with D possibly called TRBD1 or TRBD2 (5 bases each). This TCR was sampled from an adult woman who had mild COVID-19 (a few samples of this study predate the infection). Cell type and time point are not known. The CDR3 nucleotides are TGCGCCAGCAGCTTGGAGGTCGGGGCTAGCTCCTACAATGAGCAGTTCTTC. Translation gives CASSLEVGASSYNEQFF.